The 2 T cell receptor beta chains in this list originate from one sample, sequenced in a study of T cell responses to AZD1222 COVID-19 vaccine. Sequencing used immunoSEQ multiplex PCR; TCRdb keeps in-frame clones, though not all of them. The repertoire holds some 74,000 clones, with roughly 90% as singletons. Sequencing was performed on peripheral blood, taken 28 days after the second AZD1222 dose. The origin of the receptors is an adult who received the AZD1222 COVID-19 vaccine.

As concerns this clone: The sample holds other DNA sequences that translate to the same CDR3. The rearrangement joins TRBV28 to TRBJ2-3, with 7 bases aligning to TRBD2. This CDR3 has 14 amino acids. V shed 8 bases, J shed 3 bases, and the junction held 8 bases outside the gene matches. Germline CDR1 reads MDHEN; CDR2 reads SYDVKM. In nucleotides, the CDR3 is TGTGCCAGCCGTGGGGAGGGTGGGACAGATACGCAGTATTTT. It specifies CASRGEGGTDTQYF.

The chain joins TRBV2 to TRBJ1-2; D remains unclear. V gave up 10 bases and J gave up 4 bases, with 10 bases separating them. The CDR3 consists of 11 residues. Germline V gives CDR1 SNHLY, CDR2 FYNNEI. The CDR3 sequence: CATGEGYGYTF. CDR3 sequence (DNA): TGTGCCACCGGGGAGGGCTATGGCTACACCTTC.